The T cell receptor (beta chain) described here comes from a study of beta chain features in type 1 diabetes. Study outcomes and limitations: PCR might favor shorter templates, but any such skew would affect patients and controls equally. Unsettled here was the matter of whether HLA type influences TCRB rearrangement. Patients with Type 1 diabetes showed moderately but significantly shorter TCRB CDR3s in all four CD4+ subsets.

The study reverse transcribed the entire isolated RNA, so it sequenced expressed TCRB transcripts. Naive, central memory and regulatory T cell samples averaged about 3.5 million reads. Assay used: immunoSEQ multiplex PCR; TCRdb lists only in-frame clones, some missing. Of 150,000 to 200,000 clones listed, around 63% are singletons. Central memory, naive, regulatory and stem cell-like memory CD4+ cells were sorted by CD45RO/CCR7/CD25/CD127/CD95/CD27. Trimming took 1 base from V and 4 from J, leaving 7 bases between them. The germline V gene encodes CDR1 SQVTM and CDR2 ANQGSEA. CDR3 length: 13 residues. Remarks on this clone: Its antigen remains unknown.

This sequence was found in a young man with type 1 diabetes. Input material: naive CD4+ T cells from blood. The V call is TRBV29-1, the J call TRBJ2-2, with D possibly matching TRBD2 (6 bases). This CDR3 reads CSVEGGVTGELFF. The CDR3 DNA reads as TGCAGCGTTGAAGGCGGGGTCACCGGGGAGCTGTTTTTT.